A single sample gave rise to the 29 T cell receptor beta chains below, sequenced in a study of vaccination effects on CD4 cells after COVID-19. Repertoires were generated with immunoSEQ multiplex PCR, while TCRdb's copy carries only in-frame clones and drops some. Of about 73,000 clones detected, nearly 75% appear once; the ten largest clones hold roughly 2%. On day 10 of culture, CD4+ T cells were separated out. Every participant took two doses of the BNT162b2 or mRNA-1273 vaccine. These TCRs are of unknown antigen specificity. The sample was CD4+ T cells from PBMCs cultured without peptide, taken after COVID-19 vaccination. Every receptor here comes from a human donor who received a COVID-19 vaccine.

The J gene is TRBJ2-7, the V gene TRBV5-1; D unresolved. The germline gives CDR1 SGHRS, CDR2 YFSETQ. The length of the CDR3 is 15 residues. V lost 2 bases and J 0 bases, leaving 12 bases between the germline ends. CDR3 loop: CASSFGAASSYEQYV. Here the CDR3 DNA reads TGCGCCAGCAGCTTCGGCGCGGCTAGCTCCTACGAGCAGTACGTC.

A few counts support this clone. V usage is TRBV5-1 and J usage is TRBJ1-1, with no clear D. The length of the CDR3 is 13 residues. Germline V gives CDR1 SGHRS, CDR2 YFSETQ. Trimming cost V 9 bases and J 1 base, with 13 bases left between them. The CDR3 coding sequence is TGCGCCACCAGATTAGGGCCGAACACTGAAGCTTTCTTT. As protein: CATRLGPNTEAFF.

V gene TRBV5-1 combines with J gene TRBJ2-1; a possible D gene is TRBD2 (5 bases). CDR3 length: 14 residues. V was clipped by 4 bases and J by 7 bases, with 15 bases between them. In germline, CDR1 is SGHRS, CDR2 YFSETQ. The CDR3 loop is CASSPNPGWNEQFF. As DNA, the CDR3 is TGCGCCAGCAGCCCTAATCCGGGATGGAATGAGCAGTTCTTC.

The V gene is TRBV24-1, the J gene TRBJ1-2; 7 nucleotides agree with TRBD1. Germline V gives CDR1 KGHDR, CDR2 SFDVKD. Germline trimming cut 5 bases from V and 7 bases from J; bases unmatched to any gene: 6. The CDR3 sequence is 13 residues long. The CDR3 loop reads CATSVTDRAGYTF. The CDR3 DNA is TGTGCCACCAGTGTTACCGACAGGGCTGGCTACACCTTC.

V usage is TRBV2 and J usage is TRBJ2-2, with 11 positions matching TRBD1. Losses at the gene ends were 8 bases for V and 7 bases for J; bases not matched to a gene: 3. The germline gives CDR1 SNHLY, CDR2 FYNNEI. This CDR3 region has 13 residues. Written as DNA, the CDR3 is TGTGCCAGCGGACAGGGGGCAAGCGGGGAGCTGTTTTTT. Its translation: CASGQGASGELFF.

The gene calls are TRBV12-3 or TRBV12-4 and TRBJ2-4; no clear D gene. The CDR3 consists of 13 residues. V was clipped by 1 base and J by 2 bases, with 3 bases between them. CDR3 amino acids: CASSLDTKNIQYF. CDR3 sequence (DNA): TGTGCCAGCAGTTTAGACACCAAAAACATTCAGTACTTC.

V gene TRBV5-6 combines with J gene TRBJ2-5; D may be TRBD2 (5 bases). In germline, CDR1 is SGHDT, CDR2 YYEEEE. The length of the CDR3 is 12 residues. V was pared by 4 bases and J by 5 bases, with 9 bases between. The CDR3 here is CASSPDLETQYF. CDR3 DNA sequence: TGTGCCAGCAGCCCGGACTTGGAGACCCAGTACTTC. Using reference TRBV5-6 and TRBJ2-5 for the parts outside the CDR3, the full variable domain is DAGVTQSPTHLIKTRGQQVTLRCSPKSGHDTVSWYQQALGQGPQFIFQYYEEEERQRGNFPDRFSGHQFPNYSSELNVNALLLGDSALYLCASSPDLETQYFGPGTRLLVL.

This chain links TRBV5-1 with TRBJ1-6; D gene uncertain. Germline V gene data show CDR1 as SGHRS and CDR2 as YFSETQ. The CDR3 loop spans 13 amino acids. Trimming cost V 5 bases and J 7 bases, with 10 bases left between them. The CDR3 here is CASSIGRNSPLHF. The DNA of the CDR3 is TGCGCCAGCAGTATAGGGCGAAATTCACCCCTCCACTTT.

J is TRBJ2-7 and V is TRBV6-1, with TRBD2 matching over 12 bases. Germline V gene sequence: CDR1 MNHNS, CDR2 SASEGT. V shed 0 bases, J shed 4 bases, and the junction held 1 base outside the gene matches. This CDR3 comprises 15 residues. The CDR3 sequence is CASSEAGTSGYEQYV. The DNA of the CDR3 is TGTGCCAGCAGTGAAGCGGGGACTAGCGGGTACGAGCAGTACGTC.

The chain carries TRBV10-3 and TRBJ1-2; weak D call: TRBD1 (6 bases). Germline CDR1 ENHRY, CDR2 SYGVKD. This CDR3 spans 13 amino acids. V lost 3 bases and J 5 bases, leaving 10 bases between the germline ends. Written as DNA, the CDR3 is TGTGCCATCAGTGACCAAAGGGGGTATGGCTACACCTTC. This sequence encodes CAISDQRGYGYTF.

This clone turned up a few times. The CDR3 region is CASSPSRGVHEQYV. CDR3 nucleotide sequence: TGTGCCAGCTCACCCAGCCGGGGTGTCCACGAGCAGTACGTC. The chain links TRBV18 to TRBJ2-7; maybe TRBD2 (5 bases). Germline-derived CDR1 and CDR2 are KGHSH and LQKENI. Trimming removed 3 bases from V and 5 bases from J, with 14 bases in between. The CDR3 has 14 residues.

The V and J genes are TRBV21-1 and TRBJ2-4; no check of the table's D call, TRBD1, against the DNA was made. TRBV21-1 is an annotated pseudogene. The CDR3 is made up of 16 amino acids. CDR3 nucleotide sequence: TGTGCCAGCAGCAACCACTCAGGGGTCCCCAAAAACATTCAGTACTTC. It translates to CASSNHSGVPKNIQYF.

The rearrangement joins TRBV12-2 to TRBJ2-7; the table's D gene call, TRBD1, was not cross checked with the DNA. TRBV12-2 corresponds to a pseudogene. This CDR3 region has 11 residues. The CDR3 reads CASRRGNEQYV. The CDR3 bases are TGTGCAAGTCGAAGGGGAAATGAGCAGTACGTC.

The genes are TRBV4-1 and TRBJ2-2; 13 nucleotides match TRBD2. CDR3 length: 17 amino acids. The germline gives CDR1 MGHRA, CDR2 YSYEKL. The V segment lost 4 bases and the J segment 5 bases; nucleotides outside the gene matches: 7. CDR3 sequence reads: CASSRQTSGGRTGELFF. CDR3 coding DNA: TGCGCCAGCAGCCGCCAGACTAGCGGGGGGCGGACCGGGGAGCTGTTTTTT.

The genes are TRBV7-9 and TRBJ2-5; 10 positions match TRBD1. Germline V gene sequence: CDR1 SEHNR, CDR2 FQNEAQ (reference sequence). The CDR3 contains 16 residues. J gave up 4 bases and V 4 bases, and 9 bases lay outside the gene matches. CDR3 nucleotide sequence: TGTGCCAGCAGCTGGGGTCGGACAGGGGGGAGAGAGACCCAGTACTTC. Its translation: CASSWGRTGGRETQYF.

The chain uses TRBV7-3 and TRBJ1-1, with 8 bases fitting TRBD1. CDR3 length: 14 amino acids. The germline V gene has CDR1 SGHTA and CDR2 FQGTGA. The V segment lost 5 bases and the J segment 0 bases; nucleotides outside the gene matches: 2. CDR3 nucleotides: TGTGCCAGCAGCCCGGACAGGGTGAACACTGAAGCTTTCTTT. Translation gives CASSPDRVNTEAFF.

V gene TRBV4-1 combines with J gene TRBJ2-3; tentatively, D is TRBD1 (5 bases). The germline gives CDR1 MGHRA, CDR2 YSYEKL. V lost 4 bases, J lost 1 base, and 12 bases lay in between. CDR3 size: 15 residues. The DNA of the CDR3 is TGCGCCAGCAGCCGCGGACATGGGGGCACAGATACGCAGTATTTT. It translates to CASSRGHGGTDTQYF.

This chain uses TRBV5-6 with TRBJ2-3; a weak D match, TRBD1 (5 bases). CDR1 SGHDT and CDR2 YYEEEE come from the germline V gene. There are 16 residues in the CDR3. V was cut by 0 bases and J by 6 bases, with 17 bases left in between. The CDR3 DNA follows: TGTGCCAGCAGCTTGGCCAGGGTGATTCCTGCGGATACGCAGTATTTT. This codes for CASSLARVIPADTQYF. Together with reference TRBV5-6 and TRBJ2-3, the CDR3 gives the full variable domain: DAGVTQSPTHLIKTRGQQVTLRCSPKSGHDTVSWYQQALGQGPQFIFQYYEEEERQRGNFPDRFSGHQFPNYSSELNVNALLLGDSALYLCASSLARVIPADTQYFGPGTRLTVL.

The V call is TRBV6-6, the J call TRBJ1-3, with TRBD1 matching over 7 bases. Germline assignment: CDR1 MNHNY and CDR2 SVGAGI (reference sequence). Trimming removed 5 bases from V and 4 bases from J; junction bases left unmatched: 2. This CDR3 region has 13 residues. The CDR3 loop reads CASSGTDGNTIYF. As DNA, the CDR3 is TGTGCCAGCAGTGGGACAGACGGAAACACCATATATTTT.

The chain combines TRBV6-1 with TRBJ1-2; TRBD1 aligns across 7 bases. CDR3 length: 17 amino acids. Germline CDR1 MNHNS, CDR2 SASEGT. V lost 2 bases and J lost 6; bases outside the gene matches: 15. The CDR3 DNA reads TGTGCCAGCAGTGAATTGGGGACAGCCCGACGCAGGGATGGCTACACCTTC. Protein: CASSELGTARRRDGYTF.

The V gene is TRBV18, the J gene TRBJ1-2; 7 nucleotides line up with TRBD1. The CDR3 has 13 residues. V shed 6 bases, J shed 6 bases, and the junction held 7 bases outside the gene matches. Germline V gene data show CDR1 as KGHSH and CDR2 as LQKENI. CDR3 protein: CASSSQTGNGYTF. The CDR3 DNA sequence: TGTGCCAGCTCGTCCCAGACAGGGAATGGCTACACCTTC.

The V gene is TRBV18, the J gene TRBJ2-5; no clear D gene. The V end lost 3 bases, the J end lost 2 bases, and 7 bases lay between the germline ends. The CDR3 extends over 13 amino acids. CDR1 and CDR2 (germline): KGHSH, LQKENI. The CDR3 loop reads CASSPRIQETQYF. CDR3 in DNA: TGTGCCAGCTCACCCAGGATACAAGAGACCCAGTACTTC.

The V and J genes are TRBV29-1 and TRBJ2-5, with D hard to call. Germline V lookup: CDR1 SQVTM, CDR2 ANQGSEA. Between the trimmed V and J ends, which lost 4 bases and 2 bases, there was a span of 11 bases. The length of the CDR3 is 13 residues. The CDR3 here is CSVGETLQETQYF. CDR3 DNA: TGCAGCGTTGGAGAGACACTTCAAGAGACCCAGTACTTC.

In this sample, this clone turned up a few times. The rearrangement joins TRBV5-6 to TRBJ1-5; a possible D gene is TRBD1 (5 bases). Per the germline V gene, CDR1 is SGHDT and CDR2 is YYEEEE. The V end lost 0 bases, the J end lost 9 bases, and 10 bases lay between the germline ends. The CDR3 covers 13 residues. The CDR3 here is CASSLARGRPQHF. The CDR3 bases are TGTGCCAGCAGCTTGGCGAGGGGTCGGCCCCAGCATTTT. The entire variable domain, with the rest obtained from reference TRBV5-6 and TRBJ1-5, is as follows: DAGVTQSPTHLIKTRGQQVTLRCSPKSGHDTVSWYQQALGQGPQFIFQYYEEEERQRGNFPDRFSGHQFPNYSSELNVNALLLGDSALYLCASSLARGRPQHFGDGTRLSIL.

The V and J genes are TRBV12-5 and TRBJ1-5, with unresolved D. This CDR3 spans 15 amino acids. CDR1 and CDR2 from the germline V gene are LGHNT and FRNRAP. Trimming shortened V by 1 base and J by 4 bases, and 11 bases separated the two germline ends. CDR3 sequence: CASGLALPPNQPQHF. The CDR3 DNA reads as TGTGCTAGTGGTTTGGCCCTACCTCCAAATCAGCCCCAGCATTTT.

The CDR3 sequence is CASSWQGRNTEAFF. The CDR3, as DNA: TGTGCCAGCAGTTGGCAGGGCCGAAACACTGAAGCTTTCTTT. This rearrangement joins TRBV6-6 to TRBJ1-1, with D tentatively TRBD1 (5 bases). Germline loops: CDR1 MNHNY, CDR2 SVGAGI (reference sequence). The CDR3 has 14 amino acids. Trimming stripped 4 bases from V and 2 bases from J, with 11 bases between.

The rearrangement joins TRBV19 to TRBJ2-2; the D gene is possibly TRBD1 (6 bases). V was clipped by 6 bases and J by 4 bases, with 15 bases between them. This CDR3 contains 15 residues. Germline V gene sequence: CDR1 LNHDA, CDR2 SQIVND (reference sequence). CDR3 amino acids: CASSNQGLGTGELFF. The CDR3 coding sequence is TGTGCCAGTAGCAATCAGGGGCTGGGCACCGGGGAGCTGTTTTTT.

This clone was picked up one time. The rearrangement uses TRBV19 and TRBJ1-5, with D perhaps TRBD1 (5 bases). Germline CDR1 is LNHDA and CDR2 is SQIVND (reference sequence). The CDR3 is 16 residues long. The germline V and J ends were trimmed by 0 bases and 8 bases, with 17 bases remaining between them. The CDR3 nucleotides read TGTGCCAGTAGTATAGATGTAAAAGGCCCAGGGAAGCCCCAGCATTTT. Translating it yields CASSIDVKGPGKPQHF.

The V call is TRBV18, the J call TRBJ1-4; perhaps TRBD1 as D (6 bases). The CDR3 spans 13 residues. Germline loops: CDR1 KGHSH, CDR2 LQKENI. Trimming removed 4 bases at V and 7 bases at J, with 10 bases between. In nucleotides, the CDR3 is TGTGCCAGCTCACGGACAGTGAGTGAAAAACTGTTTTTT. Protein: CASSRTVSEKLFF.